Shown below are 21 T cell receptor beta chains from a single sample sequenced in a study of cytomegalovirus exposure and HLA in healthy donors. Primers included in the PCR were 60 Vbeta and 13 Jbeta primers. TCRdb keeps only in-frame clones here, not all; method: immunoSEQ multiplex PCR. The sample consists of around 150,000 clones, approximately 61% of them appearing once. The sequenced material came from PBMCs. Every receptor here comes from a human donor in good health.

The gene calls are TRBV10-3 and TRBJ2-7, with D perhaps matching TRBD1 (5 bases). There are 16 residues in the CDR3. Trimming pared 4 bases from V and 1 base from J, leaving 17 bases between. From germline, CDR1 is ENHRY and CDR2 SYGVKD. As DNA, the CDR3 is TGTGCCATCAGTGCCACCCGTACAGGACAATCCTACGAGCAGTACTTC. It specifies CAISATRTGQSYEQYF.

The chain is built from TRBV7-2 and TRBJ2-1; D ambiguous. Germline loops: CDR1 SGHTA, CDR2 FQGNSA. V was trimmed by 0 bases and J by 6 bases, leaving 6 bases between them. The CDR3 runs 13 residues. Here the CDR3 DNA reads TGTGCCAGCAGCTTAGCAAGCTTCAATGAGCAGTTCTTC. Protein sequence: CASSLASFNEQFF.

CDR3 amino acids: CASSFGTGDYEQYF. CDR3 sequence (DNA): TGTGCCAGCAGCTTCGGGACAGGGGACTACGAGCAGTACTTC. The chain carries TRBV5-4 and TRBJ2-7, with 10 positions matching TRBD1. The CDR3 extends over 14 amino acids. Trimming took 2 bases from V and 3 from J; bases not matched to a gene: 2. Germline loops: CDR1 SGHNT, CDR2 YYREEE (reference sequence).

The chain couples TRBV28 to TRBJ2-5; 8 bases align to TRBD2. CDR1 MDHEN and CDR2 SYDVKM come from the germline V gene. The CDR3 sequence is 16 residues long. Trimming cost V 6 bases and J 3 bases; bases outside gene matches: 12. The CDR3 sequence: CASSHSSPAGEETQYF. CDR3 in DNA: TGTGCCAGCAGCCACTCCTCCCCAGCGGGAGAAGAGACCCAGTACTTC.

This chain uses TRBV9 with TRBJ2-3; a possible D gene is TRBD1 (6 bases). This CDR3 contains 14 residues. Germline V gene data show CDR1 as SGDLS and CDR2 as YYNGEE. V was pared by 2 bases and J by 1 base, with 8 bases between. CDR3 loop: CASSVRQGTDTQYF. DNA for the CDR3: TGTGCCAGCAGCGTGCGACAGGGCACAGATACGCAGTATTTT.

This clone was detected only a few times. CDR3 region: CASSMRESIYEQYF. The CDR3 coding sequence is TGTGCCAGTAGTATGCGGGAGAGCATTTACGAGCAGTACTTC. This sequence joins TRBV19 and TRBJ2-7; 7 bases match TRBD2. The J segment lost 4 bases and the V segment lost 3 bases, leaving 6 bases of the junction unmatched. CDR1 and CDR2 (germline): LNHDA, SQIVND (reference sequence). CDR3 length equals 14 residues.

This chain links TRBV18 with TRBJ1-4; 9 bases fit TRBD1. This CDR3 is built from 17 residues. With V trimmed by 1 base and J by 0 bases, 3 bases remained unmatched. Germline V gene sequence: CDR1 KGHSH, CDR2 LQKENI. The CDR3 sequence is CASSPLGQGPTNEKLFF. The CDR3 DNA reads as TGTGCCAGCTCACCACTCGGACAGGGGCCAACTAATGAAAAACTGTTTTTT.

V and J are TRBV5-1 and TRBJ2-7; D is perhaps TRBD2 (5 bases). The germline V gene has CDR1 SGHRS and CDR2 YFSETQ. V lost 3 bases and J 2 bases, leaving 21 bases between the germline ends. This CDR3 region has 17 residues. The CDR3 sequence is CASSSPARGRTPYEQYF. CDR3 nucleotides: TGCGCCAGCAGCTCCCCCGCGAGAGGGCGCACCCCCTACGAGCAGTACTTC.

The chain combines TRBV7-9 with TRBJ2-1; TRBD1 matches 9 bases. V shed 7 bases and J 9 bases; nucleotides not matched to a gene: 10. Germline CDR1 and CDR2: SEHNR and FQNEAQ (reference sequence). The CDR3 loop spans 14 amino acids. CDR3 sequence: CASTPFGQGSEQFF. As DNA, the CDR3 is TGTGCCAGCACTCCTTTTGGACAGGGGAGTGAGCAGTTCTTC.

The chain links TRBV11-3 to TRBJ2-2; 11 bases are shared with TRBD2. Germline V gene data show CDR1 as SGHNT and CDR2 as YENEEA. The CDR3 totals 17 residues. The junction had 10 bases not matched to a gene; V was cut back by 5 bases and J by 5 bases. The CDR3 spells CASSPLTSGIQTGELFF. CDR3 bases: TGTGCCAGCAGCCCGTTGACTAGCGGGATTCAAACCGGGGAGCTGTTTTTT.

The chain joins TRBV10-3 to TRBJ2-7, with 8 bases aligning to TRBD2. V was clipped by 11 bases and J by 6 bases; unmatched bases: 15. Germline-derived CDR1 and CDR2 are ENHRY and SYGVKD. The CDR3 is 14 residues long. The CDR3 sequence is CASTGGWDGAEQYF. DNA for the CDR3: TGTGCCTCAACGGGAGGGTGGGACGGCGCCGAGCAGTACTTC.

This clone occurred a few times. V usage is TRBV18 and J usage is TRBJ1-1, with D uncertain. This CDR3 has 16 residues. The V end was cut by 3 bases, the J end by 3 bases, with 17 bases between. Germline assignment: CDR1 KGHSH and CDR2 LQKENI. CDR3 in DNA: TGTGCCAGCTCACCGTTAACGCCCAGCGACGACACTGAAGCTTTCTTT. It is translated as CASSPLTPSDDTEAFF. Full variable domain (remainder filled in from reference TRBV18 and TRBJ1-1): NAGVMQNPRHLVRRRGQEARLRCSPMKGHSHVYWYRQLPEEGLKFMVYLQKENIIDESGMPKERFSAEFPKEGPSILRIQQVVRGDSAAYFCASSPLTPSDDTEAFFGQGTRLTVV.

This clone was counted only a few times. V and J are TRBV21-1 and TRBJ1-5. TRBV21-1 is a listed pseudogene. The CDR3 covers 13 residues. As DNA, the CDR3 is TGTGCCAGCATTAGGTCTCTAGGTCAGCCCCAGCATTTT. It encodes CASIRSLGQPQHF.

The rearrangement uses TRBV6-1 and TRBJ2-5; the match to TRBD2 covers 9 bases. The CDR3 runs to 15 residues. Germline CDR1 MNHNS, CDR2 SASEGT. Trimming took 6 bases from V and 4 from J; bases not matched to a gene: 9. CDR3 amino acids: CASRPYSGSPETQYF. DNA for the CDR3: TGTGCCAGCAGACCGTATAGCGGGAGCCCAGAGACCCAGTACTTC.

This clone showed up just once. The same CDR3 arises from other DNA sequences in this sample as well. CDR3: CASSISGSSYNEQFF. The CDR3 DNA sequence: TGTGCCAGTAGTATTAGCGGGAGCTCCTACAATGAGCAGTTCTTC. V and J are TRBV19 and TRBJ2-1; 9 bases line up with TRBD2. CDR1 and CDR2 from the germline V gene are LNHDA and SQIVND (reference sequence). The CDR3 extends over 15 amino acids. V was clipped by 3 bases and J by 0 bases; unmatched bases: 0.

This chain joins TRBV7-3 and TRBJ2-2, with D possibly TRBD1 on 5 matching bases. V dropped 2 bases and J dropped 3 bases, with 13 bases sitting between them. The germline V gene has CDR1 SGHTA and CDR2 FQGTGA. The CDR3 runs 16 residues. In DNA, the CDR3 is TGTGCCAGCAGCTTATTCGGCCTAGGGGACACCGGGGAGCTGTTTTTT. Amino acids: CASSLFGLGDTGELFF.

This clone was observed a few times. This sequence joins TRBV10-3 and TRBJ2-7; 9 bases map to TRBD1. With V trimmed by 8 bases and J by 7 bases, 9 bases remained unmatched. Germline V gene lookup returns CDR1 ENHRY and CDR2 SYGVKD. The CDR3 is 13 amino acids. The CDR3 is CAIGTGSMEEQYF. In DNA form, the CDR3 reads TGTGCCATCGGGACAGGGTCCATGGAAGAGCAGTACTTC.

The rearrangement links TRBV28 to TRBJ2-1; D is uncertain. The length of the CDR3 is 11 residues. The V end lost 6 bases, the J end lost 4 bases, and 4 bases lay between the germline ends. The germline V gene encodes CDR1 MDHEN and CDR2 SYDVKM. The CDR3 reads CASSPYNEQFF. The CDR3 region has the DNA TGTGCCAGCAGCCCATACAATGAGCAGTTCTTC.

The rearrangement joins TRBV19 to TRBJ2-3; 7 bases fit TRBD2. There are 15 residues in the CDR3. The V and J ends lost 4 bases and 4 bases, in that order; junction bases with no gene match: 8. Germline V CDR1 and CDR2: LNHDA, SQIVND (reference sequence). CDR3 region: CASSKAGVDADTQYF. In nucleotides, the CDR3 is TGTGCCAGTAGTAAGGCGGGAGTCGACGCAGATACGCAGTATTTT.

This clone has more than one count but fewer than ten. This chain uses TRBV10-3 with TRBJ2-1; D is perhaps TRBD2 (6 bases). CDR3 length equals 16 residues. Germline assignment: CDR1 ENHRY and CDR2 SYGVKD. Trimming took off 3 bases at V and 10 bases at J, with 22 bases between the two ends. The CDR3 protein is CAISDGGGNSQWEQFF. CDR3 nucleotides: TGTGCCATCAGTGATGGTGGCGGGAATTCACAATGGGAGCAGTTCTTC.

This clone occurred a few times. The chain uses TRBV7-3 and TRBJ2-1, with 8 bases that match TRBD2. V lost 1 base, J lost 5 bases, and 1 base stayed unmatched. CDR1 and CDR2 (germline): SGHTA, FQGTGA. The CDR3 sequence is 14 residues long. The CDR3 sequence: CASSLMGLDNEQFF. The DNA for the CDR3 is TGTGCCAGCAGCTTAATGGGACTAGACAATGAGCAGTTCTTC.